This TCR beta chain is from a study of human T cells and chemical hapten exposure. Unique molecular identifiers were attached to individual cDNA molecules during library preparation. One entry per CDR3 protein, called by TCRdb with MiXCR from the 5' RACE reads. The repertoire holds about 110,000 distinct CDR3 sequences, with around 20% as singletons. Germline CDR1 and CDR2: SEHNR and FQNEAQ (reference sequence). V lost 1 base, J lost 0 bases, and 17 bases lay in between. The CDR3 is made up of 18 amino acids. Total RNA came from unfractionated whole blood. The rearrangement joins TRBV7-9 to TRBJ2-3; the D gene is possibly TRBD1 (6 bases). The sequence came from a human donor in good health. CDR3 amino acids: CASSLGGRLERSTDTQYF. For the CDR3, the DNA is TGTGCCAGCAGCTTAGGGGGGCGCCTGGAGCGGAGCACAGATACGCAGTATTTT.